The 9 T cell receptor beta chains given below trace back to one sample, sequenced in a study of breast tumors, draining lymph nodes, adjacent tissues. MiXCR, run by TCRdb on the multiplex PCR reads, gives a single entry per CDR3 protein. Of 170,000 or so distinct CDR3 sequences detected, about 33% appear once; the ten largest clones hold 3.5% to 4.5%. Axillary draining lymph nodes of breast cancer patients supplied the node samples. Sequencing was performed on axillary lymph node tissue. These receptors originate from a female donor with breast cancer. Some clones in this sample may be carry-over from other donors' samples.

Many counts were recorded for this clonotype. The genes are TRBV10-3 and TRBJ2-7, with D possibly being TRBD1 (6 bases). The CDR3 runs 14 residues. V was clipped by 4 bases and J by 6 bases, with 16 bases between them. The germline V gene encodes CDR1 ENHRY and CDR2 SYGVKD. CDR3 amino acids: CAISVTYRVVEQYF. For the CDR3, the DNA is TGTGCCATCAGTGTAACTTACAGGGTAGTCGAGCAGTACTTC.

This clonotype came up many times. CDR3 nucleotide sequence: TGTGCCAGCAGTTTAACAGGGGGACGAAATCAGCCCCAGCATTTT. Translation gives CASSLTGGRNQPQHF. The V gene is TRBV12-3 or TRBV12-4, the J gene TRBJ1-5; 8 bases match TRBD1. J gave up 4 bases and V 2 bases, and 4 bases lay outside the gene matches. The CDR3 length is 15 residues.

In the case of this clonotype: A much larger clone differs by one base, so this may be a read error. J is TRBJ2-1 and V is TRBV6-6, with 8 bases identical to TRBD1. Per the germline V gene, CDR1 is MNHNY and CDR2 is SVGAGI (reference sequence). This CDR3 has 14 residues. CDR3 region: CASSRDRRYNGQFF. CDR3 in DNA: TGTGCCAGCAGTAGGGACAGGAGATACAATGGGCAGTTCTTC.

This clonotype was seen only a few times. The genes are TRBV19 and TRBJ1-1; D may be TRBD1 (5 bases). The V end was cut by 1 base, the J end by 4 bases, with 7 bases between. This CDR3 has 13 residues. The V gene's germline CDR1 is LNHDA and CDR2 SQIVND (reference sequence). The CDR3 is CASSIAGGTEAFF. The CDR3 DNA reads TGTGCCAGTAGTATAGCGGGGGGCACTGAAGCTTTCTTT.

In DNA, the CDR3 is TGTGCCAGCAGTTCCTCAGGGGCCGTCCGCAATCAGCCCCAGCATTTT. It yields the protein CASSSSGAVRNQPQHF. The V gene is TRBV6-1, the J gene TRBJ1-5; tentative D call: TRBD1 (6 bases). The V end was cut by 5 bases, the J end by 2 bases, with 16 bases between. Germline V lookup: CDR1 MNHNS, CDR2 SASEGT. The CDR3 runs to 16 residues.

This clonotype came up once. Lacking the conserved final phenylalanine or tryptophan, this CDR3 likely reflects a read error. The DNA is left out, because the CDR3 cannot be placed on it with certainty; the CDR3 is given as TCRdb lists it. The genes are TRBV11-2 and TRBJ1-3. Germline V gives CDR1 SGHAT, CDR2 FQNNGV. The CDR3 numbers 9 amino acids, ends counted. This CDR3 reads CASSLGYGT.

About this clonotype itself: This may be a read error: a much more frequent sequence differs by one nucleotide. The chain couples TRBV6-6 to TRBJ2-2, with D tentatively TRBD1 (6 bases). V lost 5 bases and J lost 6, with 13 bases in between. The CDR3 is made up of 14 amino acids. Germline V gene lookup returns CDR1 MNHNY and CDR2 SVGAGI (reference sequence). The CDR3 loop is CASSRSEGAGELFF. In DNA form, the CDR3 reads TGTGCCAGCAGTAGATCAGAGGGGGCCGGGGAGCTGTTTTTT.

This clonotype showed up many times. V gene TRBV19 combines with J gene TRBJ1-6; 7 bases agree with TRBD1. The CDR3 extends over 15 amino acids. V trimming: 1 base; J trimming: 7 bases; junction bases outside the gene matches: 4. CDR1 is LNHDA and CDR2 is SQIVND in the germline V gene (reference sequence). CDR3 nucleotide sequence: TGTGCCAGTAGTATAGCTGGGACAGAAAATTCACCCCTCCACTTT. Amino acids: CASSIAGTENSPLHF. Filled out from reference TRBV19 and TRBJ1-6, the complete variable domain reads DGGITQSPKYLFRKEGQNVTLSCEQNLNHDAMYWYRQDPGQGLRLIYYSQIVNDFQKGDIAEGYSVSREKKESFPLTVTSAQKNPTAFYLCASSIAGTENSPLHFGNGTRLTVT.

This clonotype was found many times. Here the CDR3 DNA reads TGTGCCTGGAGTGTTACTGACAGGGGGCGATACGAGCAGTACTTC. Encoded protein: CAWSVTDRGRYEQYF. V gene TRBV30 combines with J gene TRBJ2-7, with TRBD1 matching over 10 bases. The germline CDR1 and CDR2 sequences are GTSNPN and SVGIG (reference sequence). V shed 0 bases and J 4 bases; nucleotides not matched to a gene: 6. The CDR3 consists of 15 residues. Filled out from reference TRBV30 and TRBJ2-7, the complete variable domain reads SQTIHQWPATLVQPVGSPLSLECTVEGTSNPNLYWYRQAAGRGLQLLFYSVGIGQISSEVPQNLSASRPQDRQFILSSKKLLLSDSGFYLCAWSVTDRGRYEQYFGPGTRLTVT.